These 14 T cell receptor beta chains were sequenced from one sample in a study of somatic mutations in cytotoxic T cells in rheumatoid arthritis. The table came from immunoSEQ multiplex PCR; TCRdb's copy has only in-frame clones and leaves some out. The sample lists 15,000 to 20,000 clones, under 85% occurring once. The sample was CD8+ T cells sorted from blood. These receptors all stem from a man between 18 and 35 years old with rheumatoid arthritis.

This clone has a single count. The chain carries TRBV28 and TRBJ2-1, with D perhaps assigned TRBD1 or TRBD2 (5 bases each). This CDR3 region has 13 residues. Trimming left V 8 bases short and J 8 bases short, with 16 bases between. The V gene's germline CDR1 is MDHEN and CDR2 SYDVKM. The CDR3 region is CASQLGAGDEQFF. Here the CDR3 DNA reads TGTGCCAGCCAACTCGGGGCTGGCGATGAGCAGTTCTTC.

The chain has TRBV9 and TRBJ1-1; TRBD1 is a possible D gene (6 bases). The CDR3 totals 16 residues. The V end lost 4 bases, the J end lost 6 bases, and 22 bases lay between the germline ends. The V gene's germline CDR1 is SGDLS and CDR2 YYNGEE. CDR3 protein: CASSTNDRRPVPEAFF. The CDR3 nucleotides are TGTGCCAGCAGCACTAATGACAGGCGTCCAGTCCCTGAAGCTTTCTTT.

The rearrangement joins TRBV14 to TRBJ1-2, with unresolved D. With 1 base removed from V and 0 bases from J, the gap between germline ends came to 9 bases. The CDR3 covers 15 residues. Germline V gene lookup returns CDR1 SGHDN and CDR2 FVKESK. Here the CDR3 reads CASSQVGEANYGYTF. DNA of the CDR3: TGTGCCAGCAGCCAAGTGGGAGAGGCTAACTATGGCTACACCTTC.

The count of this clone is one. The CDR3 spells CASSLAGALRTDTQYF. In DNA form, the CDR3 reads TGTGCCAGCAGCTTAGCGGGGGCCCTGCGCACAGATACGCAGTATTTT. The chain employs TRBV5-4 and TRBJ2-3, with 8 bases lining up with TRBD2. V shed 2 bases, J shed 1 base, and the junction held 6 bases outside the gene matches. CDR1 SGHNT and CDR2 YYREEE come from the germline V gene (reference sequence). This CDR3 spans 16 amino acids.

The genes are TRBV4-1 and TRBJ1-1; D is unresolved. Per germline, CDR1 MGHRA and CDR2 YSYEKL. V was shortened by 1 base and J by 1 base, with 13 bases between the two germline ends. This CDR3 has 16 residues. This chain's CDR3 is CASSQVQRGWNTEAFF. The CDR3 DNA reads TGCGCCAGCAGCCAAGTACAACGAGGGTGGAACACTGAAGCTTTCTTT.

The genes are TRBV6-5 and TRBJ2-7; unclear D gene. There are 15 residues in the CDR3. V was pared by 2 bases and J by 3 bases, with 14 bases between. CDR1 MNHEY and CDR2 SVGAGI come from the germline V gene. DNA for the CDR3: TGTGCCAGCAGTTACCGGGCTTCAGCGCACTACGAGCAGTACTTC. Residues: CASSYRASAHYEQYF.

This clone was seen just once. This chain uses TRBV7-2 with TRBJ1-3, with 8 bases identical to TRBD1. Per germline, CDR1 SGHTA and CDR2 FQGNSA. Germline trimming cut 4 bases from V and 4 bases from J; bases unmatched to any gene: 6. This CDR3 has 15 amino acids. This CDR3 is CASSSGTGAGNTIYF. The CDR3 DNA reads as TGTGCCAGCAGCTCCGGGACAGGCGCGGGAAACACCATATATTTT.

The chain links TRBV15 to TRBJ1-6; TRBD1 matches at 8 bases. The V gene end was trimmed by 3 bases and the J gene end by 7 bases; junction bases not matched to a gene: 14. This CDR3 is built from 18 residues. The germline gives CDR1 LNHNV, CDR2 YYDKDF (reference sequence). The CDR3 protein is CATSRTRGLPTGNSPLHF. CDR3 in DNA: TGTGCCACCAGCAGGACCAGGGGGCTCCCGACGGGGAATTCACCCCTCCACTTT.

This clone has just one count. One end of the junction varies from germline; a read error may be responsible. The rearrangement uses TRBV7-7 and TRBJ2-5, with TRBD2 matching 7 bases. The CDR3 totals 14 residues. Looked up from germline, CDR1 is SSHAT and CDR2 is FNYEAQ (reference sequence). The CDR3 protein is CASSLRPGGETQYF. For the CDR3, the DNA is TGTGCTAGCAGCTTAAGGCCGGGGGGTGAGACCCAGTACTTC.

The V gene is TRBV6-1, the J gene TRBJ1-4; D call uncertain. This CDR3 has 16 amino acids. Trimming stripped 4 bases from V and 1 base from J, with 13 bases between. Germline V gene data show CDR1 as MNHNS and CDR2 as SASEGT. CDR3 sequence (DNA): TGTGCCAGCAGTGGATTGGATACGGGAACTAATGAAAAACTGTTTTTT. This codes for CASSGLDTGTNEKLFF.

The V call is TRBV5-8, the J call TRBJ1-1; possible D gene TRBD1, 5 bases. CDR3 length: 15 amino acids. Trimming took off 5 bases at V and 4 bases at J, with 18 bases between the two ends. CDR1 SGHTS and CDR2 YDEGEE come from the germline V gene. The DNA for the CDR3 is TGTGCCAGCAGATCTGTGCGGGACTCGGGCACTGAAGCTTTCTTT. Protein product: CASRSVRDSGTEAFF.

CDR3 coding DNA: TGCAGCGTCACTGATGAGGCGAACACCGGGGAGCTGTTTTTT. It specifies CSVTDEANTGELFF. The chain employs TRBV29-1 and TRBJ2-2; no clear D gene. CDR1 is SQVTM and CDR2 is ANQGSEA in the germline V gene. V lost 6 bases and J lost 0, with 11 bases in between. The length of the CDR3 is 14 residues.

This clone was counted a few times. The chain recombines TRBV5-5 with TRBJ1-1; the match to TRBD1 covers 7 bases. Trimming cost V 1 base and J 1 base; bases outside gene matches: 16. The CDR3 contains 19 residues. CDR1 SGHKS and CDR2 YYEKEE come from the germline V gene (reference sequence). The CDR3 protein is CASSLNVYLTGYQNTEAFF. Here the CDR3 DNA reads TGTGCCAGCAGCTTGAACGTTTATTTGACAGGGTATCAGAACACTGAAGCTTTCTTT.

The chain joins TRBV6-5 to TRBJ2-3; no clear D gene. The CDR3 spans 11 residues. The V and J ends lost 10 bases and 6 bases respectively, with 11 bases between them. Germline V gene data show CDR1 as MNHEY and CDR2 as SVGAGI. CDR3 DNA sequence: TGTGCCACCGAAGAGGCGGATACGCAGTATTTT. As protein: CATEEADTQYF.